These T cell receptor beta chains were read from a single sample in a study of T cell responses to AZD1222 COVID-19 vaccine. Profiled with immunoSEQ multiplex PCR; TCRdb holds only in-frame clones, not every one. The sample shows under 80,000 clones, about four fifths of them seen only once. Sequenced here: peripheral blood, sampled 28 days after the second AZD1222 dose. These receptors were taken from an adult who received the AZD1222 COVID-19 vaccine. CDR3s include the opening cysteine and the closing phenylalanine or tryptophan. Fields, in order: CDR3 protein, J gene, CDR3 length, V gene, clone size, D gene. The D gene is left open where the match is weak. Some rows have no size entry. The others give once, few or many, or a class for an expanded clone.

CDR3: CASSYGQETQYF
J: TRBJ2-5
length: 12
V: TRBV6-6
size: .
D: .

CDR3: CAWSVGGAINEQFF
J: TRBJ2-1
length: 14
V: TRBV30
size: .
D: TRBD2

CDR3: CASSFGREPNIQYF
J: TRBJ2-4
length: 14
V: TRBV27
size: .
D: TRBD2

CDR3: CAWVRWGETYGYTF
J: TRBJ1-2
length: 14
V: TRBV30
size: .
D: .

CDR3: CASSILAGAYSEQYF
J: TRBJ2-7
length: 15
V: TRBV19
size: once
D: TRBD2

CDR3: CASSQGRAPGEQYF
J: TRBJ2-7
length: 14
V: TRBV3-1/TRBV3-2
size: .
D: .

CDR3: CASSLDRDQPQHF
J: TRBJ1-5
length: 13
V: TRBV2
size: once
D: TRBD1

CDR3: CASSGGQGDTDTQYF
J: TRBJ2-3
length: 15
V: TRBV7-3
size: .
D: TRBD1

CDR3: CSARLLYEQYF
J: TRBJ2-7
length: 11
V: TRBV20-1
size: .
D: .

CDR3: CASSSLVGGEQYF
J: TRBJ2-7
length: 13
V: TRBV27
size: .
D: .

CDR3: CAWNRGTSLGPNEKLFF
J: TRBJ1-4
length: 17
V: TRBV30
size: .
D: .

CDR3: CASSSDRSTGELFF
J: TRBJ2-2
length: 14
V: TRBV5-6
size: .
D: .

CDR3: CASSLGTGLNQPQHF
J: TRBJ1-5
length: 15
V: TRBV7-9
size: .
D: TRBD1

CDR3: CASRAPGPAYEQYF
J: TRBJ2-7
length: 14
V: TRBV6-5
size: few
D: .

CDR3: CATSRVGTAYSNQPQHF
J: TRBJ1-5
length: 17
V: TRBV15
size: once
D: TRBD1

CDR3: CASSLEGASTDTQYF
J: TRBJ2-3
length: 15
V: TRBV5-6
size: once
D: .

CDR3: CASSYSLSGDYEQYF
J: TRBJ2-7
length: 15
V: TRBV6-5
size: .
D: .

CDR3: CASSSGTGVANGYTF
J: TRBJ1-2
length: 15
V: TRBV7-2
size: .
D: TRBD1

CDR3: CASSVASSGSGEQFF
J: TRBJ2-1
length: 15
V: TRBV9
size: .
D: TRBD2

CDR3: CASSLWGQGGANVLTF
J: TRBJ2-6
length: 16
V: TRBV28
size: .
D: TRBD1

CDR3: CASGSSDRTFQPQHF
J: TRBJ1-5
length: 15
V: TRBV12-5
size: .
D: TRBD1